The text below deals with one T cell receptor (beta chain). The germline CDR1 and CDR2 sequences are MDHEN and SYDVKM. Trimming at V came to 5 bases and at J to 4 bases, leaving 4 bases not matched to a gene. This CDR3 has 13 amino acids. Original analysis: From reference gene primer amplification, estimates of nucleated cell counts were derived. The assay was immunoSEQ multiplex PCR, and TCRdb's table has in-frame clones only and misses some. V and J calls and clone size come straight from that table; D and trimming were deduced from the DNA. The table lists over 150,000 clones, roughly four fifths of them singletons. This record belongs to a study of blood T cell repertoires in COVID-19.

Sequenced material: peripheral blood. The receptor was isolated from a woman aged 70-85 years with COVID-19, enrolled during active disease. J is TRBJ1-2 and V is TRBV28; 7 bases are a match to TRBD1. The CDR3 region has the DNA TGTGCCAGCAGTGCCACAGGGGTCTATGGCTACACCTTC. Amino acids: CASSATGVYGYTF.